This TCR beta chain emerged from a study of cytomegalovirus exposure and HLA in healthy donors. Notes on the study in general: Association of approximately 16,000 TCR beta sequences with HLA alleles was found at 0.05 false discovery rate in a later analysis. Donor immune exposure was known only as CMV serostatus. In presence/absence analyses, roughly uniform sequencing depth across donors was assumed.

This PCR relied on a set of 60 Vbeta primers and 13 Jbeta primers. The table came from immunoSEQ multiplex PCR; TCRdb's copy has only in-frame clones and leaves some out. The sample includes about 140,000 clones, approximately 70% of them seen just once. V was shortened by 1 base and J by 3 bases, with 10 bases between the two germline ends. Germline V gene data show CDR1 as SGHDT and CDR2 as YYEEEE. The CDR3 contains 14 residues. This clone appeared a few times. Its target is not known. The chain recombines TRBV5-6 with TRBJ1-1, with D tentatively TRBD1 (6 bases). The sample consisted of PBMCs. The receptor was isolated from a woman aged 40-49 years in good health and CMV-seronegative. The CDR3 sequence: CASSLTGLDTEAFF. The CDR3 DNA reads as TGTGCCAGCAGCTTGACAGGGTTGGACACTGAAGCTTTCTTT. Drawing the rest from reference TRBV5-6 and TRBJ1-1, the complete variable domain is DAGVTQSPTHLIKTRGQQVTLRCSPKSGHDTVSWYQQALGQGPQFIFQYYEEEERQRGNFPDRFSGHQFPNYSSELNVNALLLGDSALYLCASSLTGLDTEAFFGQGTRLTVV.